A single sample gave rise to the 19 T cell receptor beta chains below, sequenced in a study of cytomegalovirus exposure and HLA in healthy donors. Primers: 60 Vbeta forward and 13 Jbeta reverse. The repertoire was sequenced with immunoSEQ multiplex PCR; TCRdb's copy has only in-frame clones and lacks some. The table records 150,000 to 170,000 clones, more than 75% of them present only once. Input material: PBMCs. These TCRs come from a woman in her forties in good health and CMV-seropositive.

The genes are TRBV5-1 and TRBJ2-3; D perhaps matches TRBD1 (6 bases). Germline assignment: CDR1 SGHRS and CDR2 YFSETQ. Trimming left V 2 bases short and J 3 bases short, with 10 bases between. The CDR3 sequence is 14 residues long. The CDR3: CASSLQGTTDTQYF. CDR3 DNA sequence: TGCGCCAGCAGCTTACAGGGTACGACAGATACGCAGTATTTT.

CDR3 sequence: CASSSAIGGVSNEQFF. The CDR3 DNA reads TGTGCCAGCAGCTCTGCGATAGGGGGGGTGTCCAATGAGCAGTTCTTC. This chain connects TRBV7-3 to TRBJ2-1; D possibly corresponds to TRBD2 (7 bases). Germline CDR1 SGHTA, CDR2 FQGTGA. There are 16 residues in the CDR3. V was pared by 4 bases and J by 6 bases, with 19 bases between.

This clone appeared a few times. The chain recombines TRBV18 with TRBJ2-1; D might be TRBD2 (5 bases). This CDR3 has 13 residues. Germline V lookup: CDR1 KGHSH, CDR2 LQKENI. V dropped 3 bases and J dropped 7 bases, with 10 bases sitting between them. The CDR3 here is CASSPSSKNEQFF. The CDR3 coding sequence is TGTGCCAGCTCACCGTCTAGCAAGAATGAGCAGTTCTTC.

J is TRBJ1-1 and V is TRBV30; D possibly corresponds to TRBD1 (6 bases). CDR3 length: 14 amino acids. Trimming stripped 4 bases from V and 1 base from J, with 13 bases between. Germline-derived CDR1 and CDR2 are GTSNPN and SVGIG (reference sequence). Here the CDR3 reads CAWKGDRRNTEAFF. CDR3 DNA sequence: TGTGCCTGGAAGGGAGACAGGCGGAACACTGAAGCTTTCTTT.

CDR3 sequence (DNA): TGTGCCAGCAAGGCGGGGACAGATAACGAAGCTTTCTTT. Its translation: CASKAGTDNEAFF. V and J are TRBV28 and TRBJ1-1; 7 bases fit TRBD1. The germline V gene has CDR1 MDHEN and CDR2 SYDVKM. V gave up 7 bases and J gave up 8 bases; unmatched junction bases: 10. CDR3 length: 13 residues.

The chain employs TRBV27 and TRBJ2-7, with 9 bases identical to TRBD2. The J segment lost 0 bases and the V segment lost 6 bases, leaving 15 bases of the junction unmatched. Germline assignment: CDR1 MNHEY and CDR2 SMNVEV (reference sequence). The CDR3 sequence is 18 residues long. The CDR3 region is CASSRGQPGLAVSYEQYF. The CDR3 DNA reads TGTGCCAGCAGCCGCGGACAGCCGGGACTAGCCGTCTCCTACGAGCAGTACTTC.

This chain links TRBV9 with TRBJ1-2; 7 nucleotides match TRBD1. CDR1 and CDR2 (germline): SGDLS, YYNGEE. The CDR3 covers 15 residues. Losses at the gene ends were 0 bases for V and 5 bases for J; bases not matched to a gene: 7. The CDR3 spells CASSVAGTARYGYTF. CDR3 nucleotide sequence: TGTGCCAGCAGCGTAGCCGGGACAGCGAGATATGGCTACACCTTC.

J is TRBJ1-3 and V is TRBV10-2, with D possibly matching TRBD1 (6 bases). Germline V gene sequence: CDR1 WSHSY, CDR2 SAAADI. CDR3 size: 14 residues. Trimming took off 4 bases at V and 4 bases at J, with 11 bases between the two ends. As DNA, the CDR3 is TGCGCCAGCAGTGCTGGGGGCGCGGGAAACACCATATATTTT. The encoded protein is CASSAGGAGNTIYF.

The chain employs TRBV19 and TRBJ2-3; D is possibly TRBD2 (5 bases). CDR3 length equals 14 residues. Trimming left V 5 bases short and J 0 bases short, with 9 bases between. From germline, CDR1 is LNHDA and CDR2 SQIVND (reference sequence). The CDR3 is CASSAGTSTDTQYF. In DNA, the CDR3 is TGTGCCAGTAGTGCGGGCACCAGCACAGATACGCAGTATTTT.

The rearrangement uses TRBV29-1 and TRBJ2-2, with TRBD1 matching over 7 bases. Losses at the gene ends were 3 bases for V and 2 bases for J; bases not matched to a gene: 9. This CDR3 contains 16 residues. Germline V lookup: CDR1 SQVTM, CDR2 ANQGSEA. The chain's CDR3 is CSVETQGHGNTGELFF. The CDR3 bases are TGCAGCGTTGAGACACAGGGGCACGGAAACACCGGGGAGCTGTTTTTT.

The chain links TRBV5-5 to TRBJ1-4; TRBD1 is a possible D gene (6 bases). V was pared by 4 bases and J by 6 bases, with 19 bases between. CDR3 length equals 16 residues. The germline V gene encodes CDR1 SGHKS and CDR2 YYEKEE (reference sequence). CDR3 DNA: TGTGCCAGCAGCCTCCATTCCAGGGACATTCATGAAAAACTGTTTTTT. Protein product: CASSLHSRDIHEKLFF.

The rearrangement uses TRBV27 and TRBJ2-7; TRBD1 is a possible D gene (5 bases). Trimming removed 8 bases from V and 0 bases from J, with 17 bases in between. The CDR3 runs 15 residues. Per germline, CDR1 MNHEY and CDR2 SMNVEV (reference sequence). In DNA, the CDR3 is TGTGCCAGCGCTGGATGGGGCGGTATCTCCTACGAGCAGTACTTC. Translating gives CASAGWGGISYEQYF.

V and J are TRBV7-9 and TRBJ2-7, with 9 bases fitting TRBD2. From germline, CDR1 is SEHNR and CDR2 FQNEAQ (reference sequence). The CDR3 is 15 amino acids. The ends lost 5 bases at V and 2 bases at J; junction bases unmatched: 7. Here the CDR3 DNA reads TGTGCCAGCAGCAAACTAGCGGGTGGCACCTACGAGCAGTACTTC. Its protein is CASSKLAGGTYEQYF.

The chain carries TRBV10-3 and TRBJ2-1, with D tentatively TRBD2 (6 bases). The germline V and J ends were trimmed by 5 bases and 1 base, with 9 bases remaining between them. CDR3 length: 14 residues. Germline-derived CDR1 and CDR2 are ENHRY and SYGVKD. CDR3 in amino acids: CAISPGTSYNEQFF. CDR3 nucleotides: TGTGCCATCAGTCCCGGGACTTCCTACAATGAGCAGTTCTTC.

DNA of the CDR3: TGTGCCAGCAGTCACGGACGGATCCAAGGGGGCAATCAGCCCCAGCATTTT. Amino acids: CASSHGRIQGGNQPQHF. V gene TRBV27 combines with J gene TRBJ1-5; maybe TRBD1 (5 bases). Between the trimmed V and J ends, which lost 5 bases and 2 bases, there was a span of 19 bases. The CDR3 is 17 residues long. Germline CDR1 reads MNHEY; CDR2 reads SMNVEV (reference sequence).

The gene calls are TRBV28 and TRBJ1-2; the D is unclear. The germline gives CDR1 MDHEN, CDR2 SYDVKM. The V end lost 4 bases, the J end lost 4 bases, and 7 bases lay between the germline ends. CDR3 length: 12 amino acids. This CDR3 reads CASSSGIYGYTF. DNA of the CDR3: TGTGCCAGCAGTTCGGGGATCTATGGCTACACCTTC.

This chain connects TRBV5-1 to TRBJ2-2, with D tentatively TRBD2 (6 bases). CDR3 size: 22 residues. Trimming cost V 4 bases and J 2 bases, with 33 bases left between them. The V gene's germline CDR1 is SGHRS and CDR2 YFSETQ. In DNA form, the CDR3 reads TGCGCCAGCAGCCCCGGTCTCATGTGGGACTCATACCTGGCTGCAAACACCGGGGAGCTGTTTTTT. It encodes CASSPGLMWDSYLAANTGELFF.

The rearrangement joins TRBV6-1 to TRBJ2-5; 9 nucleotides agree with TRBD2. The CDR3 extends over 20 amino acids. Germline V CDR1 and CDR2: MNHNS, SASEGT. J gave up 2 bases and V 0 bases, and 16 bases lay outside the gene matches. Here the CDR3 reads CASSEARGLVAGVVQETQYF. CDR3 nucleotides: TGTGCCAGCAGTGAAGCGCGGGGTTTGGTAGCGGGAGTGGTGCAAGAGACCCAGTACTTC.

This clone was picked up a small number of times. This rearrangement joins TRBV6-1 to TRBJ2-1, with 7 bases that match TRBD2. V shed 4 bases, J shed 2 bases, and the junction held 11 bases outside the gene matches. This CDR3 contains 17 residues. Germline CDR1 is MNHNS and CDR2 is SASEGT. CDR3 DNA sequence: TGTGCCAGCAGTGTTTCGACTAGCTGGGGGGCCTACAATGAGCAGTTCTTC. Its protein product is CASSVSTSWGAYNEQFF.